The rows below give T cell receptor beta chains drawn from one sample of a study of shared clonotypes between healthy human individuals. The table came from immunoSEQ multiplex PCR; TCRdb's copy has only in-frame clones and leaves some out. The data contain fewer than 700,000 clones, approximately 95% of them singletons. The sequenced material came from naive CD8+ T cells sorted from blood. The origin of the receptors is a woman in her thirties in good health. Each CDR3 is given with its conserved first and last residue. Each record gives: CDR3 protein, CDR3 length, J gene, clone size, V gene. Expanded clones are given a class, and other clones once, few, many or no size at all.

cdr3_aa: CASSLGGGTEEQYF
cdr3_length: 14
j_call: TRBJ2-7
clone_size: .
v_call: TRBV11-1

cdr3_aa: CASSSSHGSPGELFF
cdr3_length: 15
j_call: TRBJ2-2
clone_size: .
v_call: TRBV27

cdr3_aa: CASSLDHPGKMQNNEQFF
cdr3_length: 18
j_call: TRBJ2-1
clone_size: .
v_call: TRBV11-2

cdr3_aa: CASSLAVRQGTESPLHF
cdr3_length: 17
j_call: TRBJ1-6
clone_size: .
v_call: TRBV4-1

cdr3_aa: CASSKDRGHEQYF
cdr3_length: 13
j_call: .
clone_size: .
v_call: TRBV2

cdr3_aa: CASSYEPLNTEAFF
cdr3_length: 14
j_call: TRBJ1-1
clone_size: once
v_call: TRBV19

cdr3_aa: CASSYGEGGYGYTF
cdr3_length: 14
j_call: TRBJ1-2
clone_size: .
v_call: TRBV6-5

cdr3_aa: CASSPAGTDYEQYF
cdr3_length: 14
j_call: TRBJ2-7
clone_size: once
v_call: TRBV27

cdr3_aa: CASSEGLEQYF
cdr3_length: 11
j_call: .
clone_size: once
v_call: TRBV27

cdr3_aa: CASIEAGESYEQYF
cdr3_length: 14
j_call: TRBJ2-7
clone_size: .
v_call: TRBV2

cdr3_aa: CASSLASGLAGVETQYF
cdr3_length: 17
j_call: TRBJ2-5
clone_size: .
v_call: TRBV5-6

cdr3_aa: CASRPGTDNEQFF
cdr3_length: 13
j_call: TRBJ2-1
clone_size: once
v_call: TRBV27

cdr3_aa: CASGTTSGNTIYF
cdr3_length: 13
j_call: TRBJ1-3
clone_size: few
v_call: TRBV7-9

cdr3_aa: CASSSDRGHQPQHF
cdr3_length: 14
j_call: TRBJ1-5
clone_size: .
v_call: TRBV27

cdr3_aa: CASSFLGLPYEQYF
cdr3_length: 14
j_call: TRBJ2-7
clone_size: .
v_call: TRBV28

cdr3_aa: CASSLYYNQPQHF
cdr3_length: 13
j_call: TRBJ1-5
clone_size: .
v_call: TRBV27

cdr3_aa: CASKDSTYNEQFF
cdr3_length: 13
j_call: TRBJ2-1
clone_size: once
v_call: TRBV19